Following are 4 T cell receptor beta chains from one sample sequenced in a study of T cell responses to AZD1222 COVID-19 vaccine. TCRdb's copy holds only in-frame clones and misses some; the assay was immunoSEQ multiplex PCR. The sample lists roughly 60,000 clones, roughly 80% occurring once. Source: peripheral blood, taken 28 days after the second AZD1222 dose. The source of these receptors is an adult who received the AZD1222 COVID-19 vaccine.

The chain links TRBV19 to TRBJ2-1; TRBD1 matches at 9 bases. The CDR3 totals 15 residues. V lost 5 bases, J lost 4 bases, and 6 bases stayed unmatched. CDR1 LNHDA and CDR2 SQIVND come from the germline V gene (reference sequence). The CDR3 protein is CASSAGQGLYNEQFF. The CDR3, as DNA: TGTGCCAGTAGTGCGGGACAGGGCCTTTACAATGAGCAGTTCTTC. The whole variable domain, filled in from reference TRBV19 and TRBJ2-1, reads DGGITQSPKYLFRKEGQNVTLSCEQNLNHDAMYWYRQDPGQGLRLIYYSQIVNDFQKGDIAEGYSVSREKKESFPLTVTSAQKNPTAFYLCASSAGQGLYNEQFFGPGTRLTVL.

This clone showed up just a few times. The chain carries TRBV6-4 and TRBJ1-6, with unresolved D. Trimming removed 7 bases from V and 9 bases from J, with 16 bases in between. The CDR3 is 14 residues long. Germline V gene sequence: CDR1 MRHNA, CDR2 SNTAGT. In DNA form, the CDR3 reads TGTGCCAGCACCAAAGAATCAGGCCTTTCACCCCTCCACTTT. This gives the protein CASTKESGLSPLHF.

CDR3 residues: CAISPGQGNSPLHF. The CDR3 nucleotides are TGTGCCATCAGTCCTGGACAGGGGAATTCACCCCTCCACTTT. The rearrangement joins TRBV10-3 to TRBJ1-6; 9 nucleotides match TRBD1. This CDR3 has 14 residues. V was clipped by 5 bases and J by 7 bases; unmatched bases: 3. CDR1 and CDR2 (germline): ENHRY, SYGVKD.

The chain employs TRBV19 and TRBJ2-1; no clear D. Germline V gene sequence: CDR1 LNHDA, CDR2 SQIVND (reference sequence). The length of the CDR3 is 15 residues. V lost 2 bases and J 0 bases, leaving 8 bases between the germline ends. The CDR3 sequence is CASSISRSSYNEQFF. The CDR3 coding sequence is TGTGCCAGTAGTATAAGCCGAAGCTCCTACAATGAGCAGTTCTTC.